This T cell receptor (beta chain) was documented in a study of blood T cell repertoires in COVID-19. Study information: Samples of COVID-19 (acute and convalescent) were obtained from the United States, Italy and Spain. From T cells, B-cell-depleted T cells, or PBMCs came the material, which was cDNA or gDNA.

Authors' analysis steps: Reference gene primer amplification gave nucleated cell count estimates. Sequencing was performed with immunoSEQ multiplex PCR; in TCRdb, only in-frame clones are kept and a portion is missing. V and J calls and clone size come straight from that table; D and trimming were deduced from the DNA. The sample has nearly 110,000 clones, 90% to 95% seen once. Trimming took off 4 bases at V and 3 bases at J, with 16 bases between the two ends. The germline CDR1 and CDR2 sequences are SGHTA and FQGTGA. This CDR3 region has 16 residues. This clonotype originated in a woman under 40 with acute or convalescent COVID-19. Input material: peripheral blood. The chain uses TRBV7-3 and TRBJ2-1; a possible D gene is TRBD2 (5 bases). The CDR3 loop is CASSSLPGGLYNEQFF. The CDR3 DNA is TGTGCCAGCAGCTCGCTACCAGGCGGACTCTACAATGAGCAGTTCTTC.